This T cell receptor (beta chain) is from a study of OX40 agonist ivuxolimab in advanced cancers. Background on the study: Subjects had a mean age of roughly 60 years, with a range of roughly 20 to 79; around 84% were male. Participants could have had prior anti-PD-1, anti-PD-L1 or anti-CTLA-4 therapy, and around 40% had some.

The sample holds a few counts of this clone. Its antigen is undetermined. This CDR3 is 12 amino acids long. Germline assignment: CDR1 SEHNR and CDR2 FQNEAQ (reference sequence). Trimming stripped 8 bases from V and 5 bases from J, with 12 bases between. Assay: immunoSEQ multiplex PCR; the TCRdb copy retains only in-frame clones and omits some. Here the sample spans around 70,000 clones, approximately 78% being singletons. Notes on the study in general: Some of the lowest clonal expansion was seen in partial responders at 0.1-3.0 mg/kg. CD8+ T cells (on average) carried more expanded clones than CD4+ T cells.

Sequenced material: CD4+ or CD8+ T cells sorted from blood, taken in a trial of the OX40 agonist ivuxolimab. This TCR was recovered from an adult with an advanced solid tumor such as melanoma, head and neck, liver or kidney cancer. The chain has TRBV7-9 and TRBJ1-1; possible D gene TRBD1, 6 bases. The DNA for the CDR3 is TGTGCCAGCGGGGCAGGGGAAACTGAAGCTTTCTTT. This sequence encodes CASGAGETEAFF.